This entry features one TCR beta chain sequence. Its specificity is unknown. Method: immunoSEQ multiplex PCR; TCRdb's copy keeps in-frame clones and lacks some. This sample has tens of thousands of clones, with approximately 95% found just once. The record originates from a study of cytomegalovirus exposure and HLA in healthy donors. Whole-study results and caveats: Subsequent analysis revealed that first-cohort TCR clusters tended to co-occur in the 100 to 150 validation repertoires. Listed as cytomegalovirus-associated were 164 TCR beta chains.

This clonotype originated in a woman aged 18-29 years in good health and CMV-seronegative. Input material: PBMCs.

The CDR3 loop is CASSFIRTDNQPQHF. As DNA, the CDR3 is TGCGCCAGCAGCTTTATTAGGACAGATAATCAGCCCCAGCATTTT. The genes are TRBV5-1 and TRBJ1-5; TRBD1 might be the D (6 bases). The V gene's germline CDR1 is SGHRS and CDR2 YFSETQ. V was shortened by 2 bases and J by 4 bases, with 13 bases between the two germline ends. This CDR3 has 15 residues.